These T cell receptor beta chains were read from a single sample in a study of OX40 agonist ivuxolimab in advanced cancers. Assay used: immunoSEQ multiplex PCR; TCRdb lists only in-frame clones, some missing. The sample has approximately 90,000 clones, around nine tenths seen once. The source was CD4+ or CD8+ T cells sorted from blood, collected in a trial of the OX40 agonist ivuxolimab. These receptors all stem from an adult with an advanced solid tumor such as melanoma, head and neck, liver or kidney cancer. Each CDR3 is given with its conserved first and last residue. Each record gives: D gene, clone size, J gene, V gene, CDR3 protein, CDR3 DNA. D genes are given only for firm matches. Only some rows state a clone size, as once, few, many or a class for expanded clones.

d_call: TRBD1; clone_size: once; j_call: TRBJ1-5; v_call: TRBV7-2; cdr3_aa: CASSTGERQPQHF; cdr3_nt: TGTGCCAGCAGCACAGGGGAACGTCAGCCCCAGCATTTT
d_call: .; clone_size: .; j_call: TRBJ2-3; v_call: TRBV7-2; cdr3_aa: CASGTRPKVDTQYF; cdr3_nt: TGTGCCAGCGGCACCCGCCCCAAGGTGGATACGCAGTATTTT
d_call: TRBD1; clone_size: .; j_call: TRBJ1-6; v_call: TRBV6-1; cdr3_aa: CASSEGGQGDSPLHF; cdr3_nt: TGTGCCAGCAGTGAAGGGGGGCAGGGGGATTCACCCCTCCACTTT
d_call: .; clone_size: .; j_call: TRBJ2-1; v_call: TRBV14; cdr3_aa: CASSQGGNLRFDEQFF; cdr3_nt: TGTGCCAGCAGCCAAGGGGGGAACTTAAGGTTCGATGAGCAGTTCTTC
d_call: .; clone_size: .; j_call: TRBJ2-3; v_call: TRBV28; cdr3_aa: CASSLFGGTDTQYF; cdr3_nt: TGTGCCAGCAGTTTATTTGGAGGGACAGATACGCAGTATTTT
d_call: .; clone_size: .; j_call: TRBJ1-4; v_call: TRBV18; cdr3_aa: CASSPQGTVGTGKLFF; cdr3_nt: TGTGCCAGCTCACCACAAGGGACCGTAGGGACTGGTAAACTGTTTTTT
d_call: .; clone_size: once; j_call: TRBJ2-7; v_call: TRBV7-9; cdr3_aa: CASSSPPGSEQYF; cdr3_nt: TGTGCCAGCAGCTCCCCCCCGGGGTCCGAGCAGTACTTC
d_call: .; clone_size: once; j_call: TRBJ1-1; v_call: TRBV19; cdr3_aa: CASSMGAGTEAFF; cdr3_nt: TGTGCCAGTAGTATGGGGGCTGGCACTGAAGCTTTCTTT
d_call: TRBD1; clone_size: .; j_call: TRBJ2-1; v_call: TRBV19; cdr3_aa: CASSADRGDEQFF; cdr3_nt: TGTGCCAGTAGTGCGGACAGGGGGGACGAGCAGTTCTTC
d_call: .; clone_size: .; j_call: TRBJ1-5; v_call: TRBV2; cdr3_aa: CASRDWDRRQPQHF; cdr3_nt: TGTGCCAGCAGGGACTGGGACCGCAGGCAGCCCCAGCATTTT
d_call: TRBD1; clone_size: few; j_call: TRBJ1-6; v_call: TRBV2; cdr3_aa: CASLPDRGLFSPLHF; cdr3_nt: TGTGCCAGCCTCCCGGACAGGGGGCTCTTTTCACCCCTCCACTTT
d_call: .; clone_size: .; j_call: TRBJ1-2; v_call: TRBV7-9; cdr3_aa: CASSPIPIYGYTF; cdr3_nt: TGTGCCAGCAGCCCAATCCCCATCTATGGCTACACCTTC
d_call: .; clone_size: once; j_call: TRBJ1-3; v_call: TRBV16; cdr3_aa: CASSPPTGSNTIYF; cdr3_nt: TGTGCCAGCAGCCCCCCTACAGGGAGTAACACCATATATTTT
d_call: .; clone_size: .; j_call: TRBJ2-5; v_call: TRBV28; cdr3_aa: CASSRTVQETQYF; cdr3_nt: TGTGCCAGCAGCCGGACAGTCCAAGAGACCCAGTACTTC
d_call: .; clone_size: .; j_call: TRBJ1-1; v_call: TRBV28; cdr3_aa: CASSLWDTEAFF; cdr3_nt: TGTGCCAGCAGTTTATGGGACACTGAAGCTTTCTTT
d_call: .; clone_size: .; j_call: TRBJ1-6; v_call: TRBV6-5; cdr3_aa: CASSESGTLLHF; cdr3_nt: TGTGCCAGCAGTGAGTCCGGGACACTTCTCCACTTT
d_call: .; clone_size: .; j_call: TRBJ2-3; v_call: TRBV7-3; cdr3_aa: CASSSPTGPDTQYF; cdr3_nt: TGTGCCAGCAGCTCCCCTACTGGACCCGATACGCAGTATTTT
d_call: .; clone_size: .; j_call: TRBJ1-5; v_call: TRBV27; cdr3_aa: CASSFSGNQPQHF; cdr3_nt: TGTGCCAGCAGTTTTTCAGGCAATCAGCCCCAGCATTTT
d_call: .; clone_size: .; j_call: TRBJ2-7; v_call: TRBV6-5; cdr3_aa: CASHYGNEQYF; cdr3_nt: TGTGCCAGTCATTACGGAAACGAGCAGTACTTC
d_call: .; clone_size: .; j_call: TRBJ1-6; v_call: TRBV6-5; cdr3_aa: CASRRTETPVPLHF; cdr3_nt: TGTGCCAGCAGACGGACAGAAACTCCCGTGCCCCTCCACTTT
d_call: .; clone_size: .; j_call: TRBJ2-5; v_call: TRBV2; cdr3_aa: CASSEGTGGGTQYF; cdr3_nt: TGTGCCAGCAGTGAAGGGACCGGAGGGGGGACCCAGTACTTC
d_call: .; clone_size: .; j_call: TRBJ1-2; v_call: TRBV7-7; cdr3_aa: CASSQSNGLGYTF; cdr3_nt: TGTGCTAGCAGCCAGTCGAACGGACTTGGCTACACCTTC
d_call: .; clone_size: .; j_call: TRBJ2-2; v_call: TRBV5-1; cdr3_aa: CASRAAETLNTGELFF; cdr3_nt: TGCGCCAGCAGGGCAGCAGAGACCTTAAACACCGGGGAGCTGTTTTTT
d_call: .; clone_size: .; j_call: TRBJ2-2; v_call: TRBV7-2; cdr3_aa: CASSFPPGELFF; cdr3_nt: TGTGCCAGCAGCTTCCCCCCCGGGGAGCTGTTTTTT
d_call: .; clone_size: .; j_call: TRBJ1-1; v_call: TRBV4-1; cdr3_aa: CASSRRQVDNTEAFF; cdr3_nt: TGCGCCAGCAGCCGTAGACAGGTCGATAACACTGAAGCTTTCTTT
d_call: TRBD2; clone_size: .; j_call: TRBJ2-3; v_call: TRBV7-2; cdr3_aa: CASSLGAGGGLDTQYF; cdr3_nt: TGTGCCAGCAGCTTAGGTGCGGGGGGAGGGTTAGATACGCAGTATTTT